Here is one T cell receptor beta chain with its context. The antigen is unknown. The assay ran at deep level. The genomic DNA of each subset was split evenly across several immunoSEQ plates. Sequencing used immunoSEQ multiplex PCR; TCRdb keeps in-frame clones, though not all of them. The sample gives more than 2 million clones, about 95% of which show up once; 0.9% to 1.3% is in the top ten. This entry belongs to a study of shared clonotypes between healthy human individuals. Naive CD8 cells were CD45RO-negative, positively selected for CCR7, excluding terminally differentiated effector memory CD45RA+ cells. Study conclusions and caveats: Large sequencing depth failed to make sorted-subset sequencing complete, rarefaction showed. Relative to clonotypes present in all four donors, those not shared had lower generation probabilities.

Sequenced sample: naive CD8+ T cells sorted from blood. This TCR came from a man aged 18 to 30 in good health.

CDR3 in DNA: TGTGCCAGCAGCGAGGACAGGGGATCCTACGAGCAGTACTTC. Protein product: CASSEDRGSYEQYF. V is TRBV27 and J is TRBJ2-7, with 9 bases aligning to TRBD1. V trimming: 6 bases; J trimming: 1 base; junction bases outside the gene matches: 4. CDR3 length: 14 residues. Germline CDR1 and CDR2: MNHEY and SMNVEV (reference sequence).